This TCR beta chain derives from a study of blood T cell repertoires in COVID-19. Study-level background: In each case, the material was cDNA or gDNA derived from T cells, B-cell-depleted T cells, or PBMCs.

This clone was picked up a small number of times. Source study methods: Amplification of reference gene primers provided the estimated nucleated cell counts. Sequenced by immunoSEQ multiplex PCR; TCRdb stores in-frame clones only, minus some. V and J calls and clone size are those listed in that table; D and trimming were worked out from the DNA. The sample includes about 100,000 clones, 79% of them seen just once. V lost 0 bases and J lost 6, with 7 bases in between. This CDR3 has 13 amino acids. CDR1 SGHRS and CDR2 YFSETQ come from the germline V gene. The sequence derives from an elderly woman with active or convalescent COVID-19. V gene TRBV5-1 combines with J gene TRBJ2-1; D unclear. Sequenced input: peripheral blood. CDR3 bases: TGCGCCAGCAGCTTGGACCCCGGCAATGAGCAGTTCTTC. Protein sequence: CASSLDPGNEQFF.